This is a list of T cell receptor beta chains from one sample in a study of shared clonotypes between healthy human individuals. Profiling relied on immunoSEQ multiplex PCR, and the TCRdb table lists in-frame clones only, not all of them. The profile shows about 480,000 clones, less than 85% of them singletons. What was sequenced was PBMCs. Every receptor here comes from a woman aged 40 to 50 in good health. Some clones in this sample may be carry-over from other donors' samples. The CDR3 runs from the conserved cysteine through the conserved F or W. Fields, in order: D gene, V gene, J gene, clone size, CDR3 DNA, CDR3 protein. D genes are given only for firm matches. For some rows the clone size is stated as once, few or many, or as a class when expanded; others skip it.

d_call: -
v_call: TRBV5-1
j_call: TRBJ2-1
clone_size: -
cdr3_nt: TGCGCCAGCAGCTTGGAGGGGGAGCAGTTCTTC
cdr3_aa: CASSLEGEQFF

d_call: -
v_call: TRBV5-1
j_call: TRBJ2-2
clone_size: few
cdr3_nt: TGCGCCAGCAGTCGTCTCCCAGGGGACACCGGGGAGCTGTTTTTT
cdr3_aa: CASSRLPGDTGELFF

d_call: TRBD1
v_call: TRBV30
j_call: TRBJ1-2
clone_size: -
cdr3_nt: TGTGCCTGGGTGCCAGCCATCAGGGGGCGAAGCTATGGCTACACCTTC
cdr3_aa: CAWVPAIRGRSYGYTF

d_call: -
v_call: TRBV7-2
j_call: TRBJ2-1
clone_size: -
cdr3_nt: TGTGCCAGCAGCTTAGAGGCCCCCCAGGGCTACAATGAGCAGTTCTTC
cdr3_aa: CASSLEAPQGYNEQFF

d_call: -
v_call: TRBV2
j_call: TRBJ1-1
clone_size: -
cdr3_nt: TGTGCCAGCAAGAGGGGTAGGACTGAGGCTTTCTTT
cdr3_aa: CASKRGRTEAFF

d_call: TRBD1
v_call: TRBV5-1
j_call: TRBJ2-7
clone_size: -
cdr3_nt: TGCGCCAGCAGCCCTCGGACAGGGGCCTACGAGCAGTACTTC
cdr3_aa: CASSPRTGAYEQYF

d_call: -
v_call: TRBV9
j_call: TRBJ2-3
clone_size: -
cdr3_nt: TGTGCCAGCAGCGTAGCCCCTCACGATACGCAGTATTTT
cdr3_aa: CASSVAPHDTQYF

d_call: -
v_call: TRBV7-2
j_call: TRBJ1-2
clone_size: once
cdr3_nt: TGTGCCAGCAGCCCCCACCCATTGAGCAGAGTCCTTGGGTACACCTTC
cdr3_aa: CASSPHPLSRVLGYTF

d_call: TRBD1
v_call: TRBV9
j_call: TRBJ1-3
clone_size: -
cdr3_nt: TGTGCCAGCAGCGTAGACCCGGGACAGGCTGGAAACACCATATATTTT
cdr3_aa: CASSVDPGQAGNTIYF

d_call: -
v_call: TRBV9
j_call: TRBJ2-1
clone_size: -
cdr3_nt: TGTGCCAGCAGCGTAGGAGTTGGGGCAGTTGAGCAGTTCTTC
cdr3_aa: CASSVGVGAVEQFF

d_call: -
v_call: TRBV5-1
j_call: TRBJ2-3
clone_size: -
cdr3_nt: TGCGCCAGCAGCTTGTATCAGATCACAGATACGCAGTATTTT
cdr3_aa: CASSLYQITDTQYF

d_call: TRBD1
v_call: TRBV9
j_call: TRBJ2-2
clone_size: -
cdr3_nt: TGTGCCAGCAGCCTTTGGGACAGGACTCCCGGGGAGCTGTTTTTT
cdr3_aa: CASSLWDRTPGELFF

d_call: TRBD1
v_call: TRBV13
j_call: TRBJ1-4
clone_size: few
cdr3_nt: TGTGCCAGCAGCCACGGGACAGGGTGGGAAAAACTGTTTTTT
cdr3_aa: CASSHGTGWEKLFF

d_call: -
v_call: TRBV28
j_call: TRBJ1-1
clone_size: once
cdr3_nt: TGTGCCAGCAGCCCCCCACAGGACCTAGGGACTGAAGCTTTCTTT
cdr3_aa: CASSPPQDLGTEAFF

d_call: TRBD2
v_call: TRBV29-1
j_call: TRBJ2-5
clone_size: -
cdr3_nt: TGCAGCGGACAATTAGCGGGAGCTAGGACCCAGTACTTC
cdr3_aa: CSGQLAGARTQYF

d_call: -
v_call: TRBV21-1
j_call: TRBJ2-3
clone_size: -
cdr3_nt: TGTGCCAGCAGCAGCGGGACTAGCGGGAGATGGGGAACAGATACGCAGTATTTT
cdr3_aa: CASSSGTSGRWGTDTQYF

d_call: -
v_call: TRBV27
j_call: TRBJ1-2
clone_size: -
cdr3_nt: TGTGCCAGCAGTTTACGGGCAAGCTCCTATGGCTACACCTTC
cdr3_aa: CASSLRASSYGYTF

d_call: TRBD2
v_call: TRBV5-1
j_call: TRBJ2-1
clone_size: -
cdr3_nt: TGCGCCAGCAGCTCCGGACTAGCGGGAGTCGGAGCCTACAATGAGCAGTTCTTC
cdr3_aa: CASSSGLAGVGAYNEQFF

d_call: -
v_call: TRBV7-9
j_call: TRBJ1-2
clone_size: -
cdr3_nt: TGTGCCAGCAGCTTAGCCCCTGGGCCGAGCTATGGCTACACCTTC
cdr3_aa: CASSLAPGPSYGYTF

d_call: -
v_call: TRBV6-5
j_call: TRBJ1-5
clone_size: once
cdr3_nt: TGTGCCAGCAGTTCCCAGCCCAATCAGCCCCAGCATTTT
cdr3_aa: CASSSQPNQPQHF

d_call: TRBD2
v_call: TRBV4-2
j_call: TRBJ2-3
clone_size: -
cdr3_nt: TGTGCCAGCAGCCAAGATGGACTAGCGGGAGTTGATACGCAGTATTTT
cdr3_aa: CASSQDGLAGVDTQYF

d_call: -
v_call: TRBV28
j_call: TRBJ2-3
clone_size: -
cdr3_nt: TGTGCCAGCAGGCGGACAGAGGACACAGATACGCAGTATTTT
cdr3_aa: CASRRTEDTDTQYF

d_call: TRBD2
v_call: TRBV7-6
j_call: TRBJ2-7
clone_size: -
cdr3_nt: TGTGCCAGCAGCGCTGGGACGGGAACTAGCGGGAGAGGGGAGCAGTACTTC
cdr3_aa: CASSAGTGTSGRGEQYF

d_call: TRBD1
v_call: TRBV27
j_call: TRBJ2-5
clone_size: -
cdr3_nt: TGTGCCAGCAGTTCTAGGACAGGGTGGTTGCAAGAGACCCAGTACTTC
cdr3_aa: CASSSRTGWLQETQYF

d_call: -
v_call: TRBV19
j_call: TRBJ1-5
clone_size: once
cdr3_nt: TGTGCCAGTAGTATGCAGCACTATAGCAATCAGCCCCAGCATTTT
cdr3_aa: CASSMQHYSNQPQHF

d_call: -
v_call: TRBV19
j_call: TRBJ1-1
clone_size: -
cdr3_nt: TGTGCCAGTAGTTTAGGACGCACTGAAGCTTTCTTT
cdr3_aa: CASSLGRTEAFF

d_call: -
v_call: TRBV29-1
j_call: TRBJ1-1
clone_size: -
cdr3_nt: TGCAGCGTTGTTCCCTCTATGAACACTGAAGCTTTCTTT
cdr3_aa: CSVVPSMNTEAFF

d_call: -
v_call: TRBV18
j_call: TRBJ2-5
clone_size: -
cdr3_nt: TGTGCCAGCTCACCGAGATCTCAAGAGACCCAGTACTTC
cdr3_aa: CASSPRSQETQYF

d_call: -
v_call: TRBV5-1
j_call: TRBJ1-1
clone_size: -
cdr3_nt: TGCGTCAGCAGCTCCGGGGCAGGTGGTAACACTGAAGCTTTCTTT
cdr3_aa: CVSSSGAGGNTEAFF

d_call: TRBD2
v_call: TRBV28
j_call: TRBJ2-7
clone_size: -
cdr3_nt: TGTGCCAGCAGCCCCGTCTTCCGGCTAGCGGAAGGCCAGTACTTC
cdr3_aa: CASSPVFRLAEGQYF

d_call: TRBD2
v_call: TRBV10-3
j_call: TRBJ2-1
clone_size: once
cdr3_nt: TGTGCCATCAGCCGGGGACTAGCGGACTACAATGAGCAGTTCTTC
cdr3_aa: CAISRGLADYNEQFF

d_call: TRBD1
v_call: TRBV7-9
j_call: TRBJ1-1
clone_size: once
cdr3_nt: TGTGCCAGCAGCTCAGGACAGGGGGCAAACACTGAAGCTTTCTTT
cdr3_aa: CASSSGQGANTEAFF

d_call: -
v_call: TRBV10-3
j_call: TRBJ1-2
clone_size: -
cdr3_nt: TGTGCCATCAGTGAGGGACCTCCAGGCTATGGCTACACCTTC
cdr3_aa: CAISEGPPGYGYTF

d_call: -
v_call: TRBV27
j_call: TRBJ2-7
clone_size: few
cdr3_nt: TGTGCCAGCAGAGCCGTGGCGGCCTCCTACGAGCAGTACTTC
cdr3_aa: CASRAVAASYEQYF

d_call: TRBD2
v_call: TRBV28
j_call: TRBJ2-1
clone_size: -
cdr3_nt: TGTGCCAGCAGTTCGCGGGAGACGGTTTTCAATGAGCAGTTCTTC
cdr3_aa: CASSSRETVFNEQFF

d_call: -
v_call: TRBV2
j_call: TRBJ2-3
clone_size: -
cdr3_nt: TGTGCCAGCAGTGAAGGCAGCACAGATACGCAGTATTTT
cdr3_aa: CASSEGSTDTQYF

d_call: TRBD2
v_call: TRBV2
j_call: TRBJ2-5
clone_size: -
cdr3_nt: TGTGCCAGCAGGAGAACTGCGGGAGTTGGTGAGACCCAGTACTTC
cdr3_aa: CASRRTAGVGETQYF

d_call: -
v_call: TRBV30
j_call: TRBJ2-7
clone_size: -
cdr3_nt: TGTGCCTGGAGTGATAACACCGAGCAGTACTTC
cdr3_aa: CAWSDNTEQYF

d_call: -
v_call: TRBV19
j_call: TRBJ2-6
clone_size: -
cdr3_nt: TGTGCCAGTACTGATCATGGGGCCAACGTCCTGACTTTC
cdr3_aa: CASTDHGANVLTF

d_call: TRBD2
v_call: TRBV29-1
j_call: TRBJ2-5
clone_size: -
cdr3_nt: TGCAGCGCCAATCAGGGACTAGCGGGAGGCCCCGGGGCCCAGTACTTC
cdr3_aa: CSANQGLAGGPGAQYF

d_call: -
v_call: TRBV19
j_call: TRBJ1-4
clone_size: -
cdr3_nt: TGTGCCAGTAGTATCGGGCTTACGGGCCTCAATGAAAAACTGTTTTTT
cdr3_aa: CASSIGLTGLNEKLFF

d_call: TRBD2
v_call: TRBV28
j_call: TRBJ2-3
clone_size: -
cdr3_nt: TGTGCCAGCAGTGAAACCGGGACTAGGGCGGATACGCAGTATTTT
cdr3_aa: CASSETGTRADTQYF

d_call: -
v_call: TRBV10-3
j_call: TRBJ2-7
clone_size: -
cdr3_nt: TGTGCCATCAGTGAGTCCGGGGATGTCGACGAGCAGTACTTC
cdr3_aa: CAISESGDVDEQYF

d_call: -
v_call: TRBV5-5
j_call: TRBJ2-3
clone_size: -
cdr3_nt: TGTGCCAGCAGCTTGGCCGGGATCCCAGATACGCAGTATTTT
cdr3_aa: CASSLAGIPDTQYF

d_call: -
v_call: TRBV7-2
j_call: TRBJ1-2
clone_size: -
cdr3_nt: TGTGCCAGCAGCCCGACCTACGCGGGGGGGAACTATGGCTACACCTTC
cdr3_aa: CASSPTYAGGNYGYTF

d_call: TRBD1
v_call: TRBV5-8
j_call: TRBJ2-3
clone_size: -
cdr3_nt: TGTGCCAGCAGGGACAGGGGCACAGATACGCAGTATTTT
cdr3_aa: CASRDRGTDTQYF

d_call: -
v_call: TRBV5-4
j_call: TRBJ2-2
clone_size: -
cdr3_nt: TGTGCCAGCAGCTCCGCCCGGAGGGGCAACACCGGGGAGCTGTTTTTT
cdr3_aa: CASSSARRGNTGELFF

d_call: TRBD1
v_call: TRBV5-8
j_call: TRBJ2-4
clone_size: -
cdr3_nt: TGTGCCAGCAGCTTGGCCGGGACAGGTCTCCGGATTCAGTACTTC
cdr3_aa: CASSLAGTGLRIQYF

d_call: -
v_call: TRBV6-1
j_call: TRBJ2-6
clone_size: -
cdr3_nt: TGTGCCAGCAGTGAAGGGGTATTTGGGGCCAACGTCCTGACTTTC
cdr3_aa: CASSEGVFGANVLTF

d_call: -
v_call: TRBV6-1
j_call: TRBJ1-2
clone_size: -
cdr3_nt: TGTGCCAGCAGTGCGGGCCCCTCCTCCTATGGCTACACCTTC
cdr3_aa: CASSAGPSSYGYTF

d_call: TRBD2
v_call: TRBV7-6
j_call: TRBJ2-3
clone_size: -
cdr3_nt: TGTGCCAGCAGCTTCTCTGCGGGAGTAGTCGCAGATACGCAGTATTTT
cdr3_aa: CASSFSAGVVADTQYF

d_call: TRBD2
v_call: TRBV7-7
j_call: TRBJ2-1
clone_size: -
cdr3_nt: TGTGCTAGCAGCCGTGAATCGGGACTAGCGGGAGTTATCAATGAGCAGTTCTTC
cdr3_aa: CASSRESGLAGVINEQFF

d_call: TRBD2
v_call: TRBV5-1
j_call: TRBJ2-5
clone_size: -
cdr3_nt: TGCGCCAGCCAGCGGGAGGCCCAAGAGACCCAGTACTTC
cdr3_aa: CASQREAQETQYF

d_call: -
v_call: TRBV18
j_call: TRBJ2-1
clone_size: -
cdr3_nt: TGTGCCAGCTCACCCCCTAGTCGGTCCTACAATGAGCAGTTCTTC
cdr3_aa: CASSPPSRSYNEQFF

d_call: -
v_call: TRBV2
j_call: TRBJ2-7
clone_size: few
cdr3_nt: TGTGCCAGCAGTGAAGGTCTAGCCGCCAACGAGCAGTACTTC
cdr3_aa: CASSEGLAANEQYF